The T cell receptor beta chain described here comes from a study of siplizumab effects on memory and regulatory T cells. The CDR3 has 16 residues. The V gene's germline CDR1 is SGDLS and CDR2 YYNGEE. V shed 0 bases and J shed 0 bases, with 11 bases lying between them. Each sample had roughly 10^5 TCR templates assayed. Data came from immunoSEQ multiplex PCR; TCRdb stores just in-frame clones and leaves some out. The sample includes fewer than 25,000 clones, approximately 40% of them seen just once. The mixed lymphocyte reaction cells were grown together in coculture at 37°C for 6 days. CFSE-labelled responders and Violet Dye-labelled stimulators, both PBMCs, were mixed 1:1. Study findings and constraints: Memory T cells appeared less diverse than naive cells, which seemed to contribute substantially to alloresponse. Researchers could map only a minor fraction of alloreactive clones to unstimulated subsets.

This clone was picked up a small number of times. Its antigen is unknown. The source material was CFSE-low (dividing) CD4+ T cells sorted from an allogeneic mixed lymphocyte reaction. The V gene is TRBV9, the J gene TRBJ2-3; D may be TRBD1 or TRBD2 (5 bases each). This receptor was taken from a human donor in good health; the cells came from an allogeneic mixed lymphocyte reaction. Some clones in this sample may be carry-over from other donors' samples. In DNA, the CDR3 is TGTGCCAGCAGCGTAGCGGGGCCGACTAGCACAGATACGCAGTATTTT. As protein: CASSVAGPTSTDTQYF.